Listed here are 15 T cell receptor beta chains from one sample, sequenced in a study of blood T cell repertoires in COVID-19. Data came from immunoSEQ multiplex PCR; TCRdb stores just in-frame clones and leaves some out. The table has fewer than 250,000 clones, around 85% seen once. Input material: peripheral blood. Every receptor here comes from a woman in her seventies with acute or convalescent COVID-19.

CDR3: CASSYSTGGSKNEQFF. DNA for the CDR3: TGTGCCAGCAGTTACAGTACAGGCGGGAGTAAGAATGAGCAGTTCTTC. V is TRBV6-2 or TRBV6-3 and J is TRBJ2-1; TRBD2 matches 7 bases. There are 16 residues in the CDR3. Germline CDR1 is MNHEY and CDR2 is SVGEGT. J lost 7 bases, V lost 2 bases, and 11 bases had no gene match.

V usage is TRBV24-1 and J usage is TRBJ1-4; 8 bases align to TRBD1. CDR1 is KGHDR and CDR2 is SFDVKD in the germline V gene. The J segment lost 7 bases and the V segment lost 4 bases, leaving 7 bases of the junction unmatched. The CDR3 covers 15 residues. This CDR3 reads CATSDPGQGGEKLFF. The DNA for the CDR3 is TGTGCCACCAGTGACCCTGGACAGGGCGGTGAAAAACTGTTTTTT.

V and J are TRBV2 and TRBJ1-5; 9 bases align to TRBD1. Trimming took 9 bases from V and 4 from J; bases not matched to a gene: 7. The CDR3 has 14 amino acids. CDR1 and CDR2 (germline): SNHLY, FYNNEI. The CDR3 here is CASAGTGQNQPQHF. For the CDR3, the DNA is TGTGCCAGTGCCGGGACAGGGCAAAATCAGCCCCAGCATTTT.

J is TRBJ1-1 and V is TRBV4-1; D unclear. This CDR3 comprises 15 residues. Trimming stripped 1 base from V and 3 bases from J, with 12 bases between. CDR1 is MGHRA, CDR2 YSYEKL, per germline. This CDR3 reads CASSQGAGRDTEAFF. CDR3 sequence (DNA): TGCGCCAGCAGCCAAGGGGCGGGGAGGGACACTGAAGCTTTCTTT.

This chain joins TRBV3-1 (or the pseudogene TRBV3-2) and TRBJ2-3; 9 bases fit TRBD1. Germline V gene data show CDR1 as LGHDT and CDR2 as YNNKEL (reference sequence). V was clipped by 4 bases and J by 5 bases; unmatched bases: 10. The CDR3 covers 16 residues. The CDR3 DNA sequence: TGTGCCAGCAGCCCGACTTCGGGACAGGGCTTAGATACGCAGTATTTT. Residues: CASSPTSGQGLDTQYF.

The chain joins TRBV6-5 to TRBJ1-1, with TRBD1 matching over 8 bases. CDR3 length: 15 amino acids. The germline V gene encodes CDR1 MNHEY and CDR2 SVGAGI. V shed 2 bases, J shed 3 bases, and the junction held 5 bases outside the gene matches. The CDR3 DNA reads TGTGCCAGCAGTTACCGGACAGGGCCAGACACTGAAGCTTTCTTT. Translating gives CASSYRTGPDTEAFF.

V usage is TRBV19 and J usage is TRBJ1-2, with TRBD1 matching 7 bases. Germline V gives CDR1 LNHDA, CDR2 SQIVND (reference sequence). This CDR3 spans 12 amino acids. V shed 6 bases, J shed 4 bases, and the junction held 2 bases outside the gene matches. The CDR3 here is CASRDRPYGYTF. CDR3 bases: TGTGCCAGTAGGGACAGGCCCTATGGCTACACCTTC.

DNA of the CDR3: TGCGCCAGCAGCTTCCTACAGGGGGCGGGCACCGGGGAGCTGTTTTTT. It encodes CASSFLQGAGTGELFF. The J gene is TRBJ2-2, the V gene TRBV5-1; TRBD1 matches 9 bases. The CDR3 has 16 residues. V trimming: 2 bases; J trimming: 4 bases; junction bases outside the gene matches: 6. Looked up from germline, CDR1 is SGHRS and CDR2 is YFSETQ.

This chain joins TRBV11-3 and TRBJ2-7; D is uncertain. The CDR3 spans 15 residues. The V end lost 1 base, the J end lost 3 bases, and 13 bases lay between the germline ends. The germline gives CDR1 SGHNT, CDR2 YENEEA. The CDR3 DNA sequence: TGTGCCAGCAGCTTAGGTGCCGTGGCTCGCTACGAGCAGTACTTC. This codes for CASSLGAVARYEQYF.

The V gene is TRBV5-4, the J gene TRBJ1-3; TRBD1 matches 8 bases. In germline, CDR1 is SGHNT, CDR2 YYREEE (reference sequence). Germline trimming cut 4 bases from V and 8 bases from J; bases unmatched to any gene: 17. CDR3 size: 17 residues. CDR3 protein: CASSPRPTGGRTDTIYF. The CDR3 DNA sequence: TGTGCCAGCAGCCCACGCCCCACAGGGGGAAGGACGGACACCATATATTTT.

V gene TRBV5-1 combines with J gene TRBJ2-2; D call uncertain. Germline V CDR1 and CDR2: SGHRS, YFSETQ. The CDR3 loop spans 14 amino acids. The V and J ends lost 4 bases and 0 bases respectively, with 7 bases between them. CDR3 region: CASSPVTNTGELFF. The CDR3 DNA sequence: TGCGCCAGCAGCCCCGTAACGAACACCGGGGAGCTGTTTTTT.

In its sample, this clone was seen once. The chain couples TRBV19 to TRBJ2-6, with 12 nucleotides matching TRBD1. From germline, CDR1 is LNHDA and CDR2 SQIVND (reference sequence). This CDR3 region has 15 residues. Trimming cost V 6 bases and J 5 bases; bases outside gene matches: 2. The CDR3 sequence is CASRGQGARANVLTF. The CDR3 DNA is TGTGCCAGTAGGGGACAGGGGGCGAGGGCCAACGTCCTGACTTTC.

The rearrangement joins TRBV12-3 or TRBV12-4 to TRBJ1-2, with 9 bases matching TRBD1. Unmatched junction bases numbered 6, after V lost 5 bases and J lost 8 bases. The CDR3 has 13 amino acids. CDR3 sequence: CASSHRGRGGYTF. The CDR3 nucleotides read TGTGCCAGCAGTCACAGGGGGCGCGGAGGCTACACCTTC.

The rearrangement joins TRBV9 to TRBJ2-7; TRBD2 is a possible D gene (5 bases). This CDR3 region has 15 residues. V was pared by 0 bases and J by 6 bases, with 16 bases between. In germline, CDR1 is SGDLS, CDR2 YYNGEE. The chain's CDR3 is CASSVGIGGGGEQYF. The CDR3 DNA is TGTGCCAGCAGCGTAGGGATAGGTGGAGGAGGCGAGCAGTACTTC.

The CDR3 spells CASSQTGFAEAFF. DNA of the CDR3: TGCGCCAGCAGTCAGACAGGATTCGCTGAAGCTTTCTTT. The chain couples TRBV10-2 to TRBJ1-1; D may be TRBD1 (6 bases). The CDR3 is 13 residues long. Germline CDR1 and CDR2: WSHSY and SAAADI. Trimming stripped 5 bases from V and 6 bases from J, with 13 bases between.